This TCR beta chain originates from a study of radiation and T cells in renal cell carcinoma. General study points: Without pretreatment biopsies, baseline tumor clonotype presence was undetermined.

Sequencing was performed with immunoSEQ multiplex PCR; in TCRdb, only in-frame clones are kept and a portion is missing. The sample comprises 120,000 to 150,000 clones, approximately 86% of which are singletons, and 17% rests with the top ten. Time point given: blood 4 weeks post-SBRT, at nephrectomy. Described treatment: 15 Gy SBRT to primary tumor, nephrectomy 4 weeks later. Nephrectomy followed 15 Gy stereotactic body radiation by 4 weeks. After SBRT, blood was collected at 2 and 4 weeks, plus baseline. The tumor was a clear cell renal cell carcinoma. About this clone itself: The antigen remains undetermined.

V lost 4 bases to trimming and J lost 8 bases; unmatched junction nucleotides: 14. The CDR3 runs to 16 residues. The germline V gene has CDR1 SNHLY and CDR2 FYNNEI. The receptor's source is a woman in her forties or fifties with renal cell carcinoma. Sequencing was performed on blood, taken from a patient whose treatment included radiotherapy and nephrectomy. The V call is TRBV2, the J call TRBJ1-2; the match to TRBD1 covers 9 bases. The CDR3 region has the DNA TGTGCCAGCAGTGGGGTTGGACAGGGGTTGGCCCAAGGCTACACCTTC. It codes for CASSGVGQGLAQGYTF.